This TCR beta chain was sequenced for a study of cytomegalovirus exposure and HLA in healthy donors. Germline CDR1 is SEHNR and CDR2 is FQNEAQ (reference sequence). J was trimmed by 10 bases and V by 5 bases; bases with no gene match: 13. The CDR3 consists of 14 residues. Only a few counts were recorded for this clone. The PCR made use of 60 Vbeta and 13 Jbeta primers. The assay was immunoSEQ multiplex PCR, and TCRdb's table has in-frame clones only and misses some. This sample has some 130,000 clones, with approximately 78% found just once. The V and J genes are TRBV7-9 and TRBJ1-1; 7 nucleotides match TRBD1. The sequencing sample was made of PBMCs. This clonotype was sampled from a female donor in good health and CMV-seronegative. This CDR3 is CASSPPTGSFRAFF. The CDR3 DNA sequence: TGTGCCAGCAGCCCCCCGACAGGGTCTTTCAGAGCTTTCTTT.